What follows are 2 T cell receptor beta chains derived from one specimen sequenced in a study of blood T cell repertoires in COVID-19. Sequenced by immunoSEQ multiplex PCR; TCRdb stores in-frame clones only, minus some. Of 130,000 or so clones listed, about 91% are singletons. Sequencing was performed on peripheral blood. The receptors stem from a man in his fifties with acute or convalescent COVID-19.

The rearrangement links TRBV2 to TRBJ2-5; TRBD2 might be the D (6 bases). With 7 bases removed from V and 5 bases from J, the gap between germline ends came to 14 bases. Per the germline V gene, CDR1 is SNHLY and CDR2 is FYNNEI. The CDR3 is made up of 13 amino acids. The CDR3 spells CASTRDSGETQYF. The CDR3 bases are TGTGCCAGCACGCGGGACTCGGGGGAGACCCAGTACTTC.

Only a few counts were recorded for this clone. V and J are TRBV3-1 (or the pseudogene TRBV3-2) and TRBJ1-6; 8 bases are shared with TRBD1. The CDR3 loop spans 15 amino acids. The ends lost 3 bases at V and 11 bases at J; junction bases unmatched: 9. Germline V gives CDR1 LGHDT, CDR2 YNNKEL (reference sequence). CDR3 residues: CASSQTGVGVPPLHF. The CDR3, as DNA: TGTGCCAGCAGCCAGACAGGGGTGGGTGTGCCACCCCTCCACTTT.